The entry below gives a single TCR beta chain sequence along with its context. The antigen it recognizes is unknown. No base quality information exists; no much larger clone differs at one position. TCR beta CDR3 regions were amplified from RNA transcripts for repertoire sequencing. The first round of RT-PCR was done with HTBI primers and the Qiagen OneStep RT-PCR kit, and was followed by a second round of multiplex PCR, then size selection and purification. Sequencing of the libraries was carried out on an Illumina HiSeq2000 in paired-end mode with 100 bp reads. As for the authors' bioinformatics: Reads were processed with SOAPnuke, discarding reads with adapters, uncalled bases, mean Phred below 15, or no exact constant-primer or identifier match. COPE v1.2.5 was used to merge high-quality paired reads. Unique nucleotide sequences were defined as clonotypes and aligned to IMGT TRB V, D and J references using MiTCR v1.1. The analysis was limited to V-J combinations with a frequency above 0.0001, which together covered 98% to 99.2% of repertoires. For each V-J combination, a TCR clonal expansion and chaos score was defined as the ratio of F50 clonal expansion to chaos observed in the TCRdist matrix. Welch's t-statistics and random forest were used to narrow the features down to roughly twelve V-J combinations, which were then fed into a naive Bayes classifier. The similarity between thyroid and blood repertoires was quantified using the Morisita-Horn index. Starting from the raw public reads, TCRdb applied fastp trimming at Q25, assembled clones with MiXCR and retained in-frame beta chains. Here each entry gathers all rows of one CDR3 protein and keeps the most common genes and DNA. The V and J calls shown here were made by TCRdb, not taken from the authors' results. The sample contains under 200,000 distinct CDR3 sequences, roughly two fifths of them found a single time. About 6% of the sample is held by the ten biggest clonotypes.

This sample was included in a study of Graves' ophthalmopathy and Graves' hyperthyroidism (dated by TCRdb to between 2018 and 2020). As for the study more broadly: Peripheral blood samples were taken at the time of initial diagnosis, before any treatment was given. To tell Graves' ophthalmopathy apart from Graves' hyperthyroidism, and to predict which patients would progress to ophthalmopathy, the study relied on TCR beta repertoire signatures. In total, under 150 blood samples were TCR-sequenced: 43 ophthalmopathy, some 75 hyperthyroidism and about 17 hyperthyroidism-to-ophthalmopathy patients. To explore V-J signatures that separate ophthalmopathy from hyperthyroidism, a discovery set of about 98 patients was enrolled, consisting of 43 with ophthalmopathy and approximately 60 with stable hyperthyroidism. An independent validation cohort comprised around 20 hyperthyroidism patients and over 15 patients who later progressed from hyperthyroidism to ophthalmopathy. In about 6 hyperthyroidism patients, T-cell repertoires of thyroid tissue and blood were compared. Once sampling was done, hyperthyroidism patients were given methimazole at a starting dose of 30 mg daily, while ophthalmopathy patients were given high-dose intravenous methylprednisolone. The roughly 91 discovery patients were randomly divided into training and test sets at a 7:3 ratio.

From the cysteine through the phenylalanine, the CDR3 covers 12 amino acids. Solely the CDR3 DNA is kept, with 36 bases framed from the first base. In the germline V gene, CDR1 corresponds to SQVTM and CDR2 to ANQGSEA. The study at large found these results: No statistical method was used to set the sample size in advance, and the investigators knew which group each participant was assigned to. In validation, the model predicted ophthalmopathy progression with about 71% sensitivity and roughly 72% specificity; around twelve predicted patients were CT-confirmed with GO in a median of about 7.1 months. Most of the expanded thyroid clonotypes with a frequency above 0.001 were also detected in blood, and it was suggested that the thyroid immune response may be reflected by blood repertoires. In cross-validation, the 13-signature model distinguished ophthalmopathy from stable hyperthyroidism with less than 90% sensitivity and around 84% specificity, while in the test set the corresponding values were about 80% and 75%.

Ophthalmopathy patients were characterized by moderately to severely active disease, a Clinical Activity Score of at least 3, a NOSPECS grade of at least 4, and a disease duration under 3 months. Anyone with other autoimmune diseases, uncontrolled infections, pregnancy or lactation was excluded from the study. Diagnosis relied on clinical symptoms, serum thyroxine, TRAb, thyroid ultrasound and orbital computed tomography. Using Ficoll-Paque density gradient centrifugation, PBMCs were isolated from less than 13 ml of fresh peripheral blood. Total RNA was extracted using Trizol reagent, and RNA quality was checked on an Agilent 2100 Bioanalyzer.

Sequencing was performed on peripheral blood. This receptor was taken from a woman aged 40 to 50 with Graves' ophthalmopathy. Donor details come from another sample of the same person, matched by shared clones. The V gene is TRBV29-1 and the J gene is TRBJ2-5; the D match is possibly TRBD1 or TRBD2, with 6 bases aligned in each. The nucleotide sequence is TGCGTTGTTGGGGGGCGATTAGAGACCCAGTACTTC. Its protein product is CVVGGRLETQYF.